The 2 T cell receptor beta chains below were found in one sample sequenced in a study of blood T cell repertoires in COVID-19. Sequencing used immunoSEQ multiplex PCR; TCRdb keeps in-frame clones, though not all of them. The sample carries roughly 300,000 clones, approximately 87% recorded once. Sequencing used peripheral blood. The source of these receptors is a woman aged 45-60 years who had recovered from COVID-19.

This clone was counted once. The rearrangement uses TRBV5-1 and TRBJ2-3, with TRBD2 identical over 7 bases. The CDR3 has 15 residues. After removal of 3 bases from V and 3 bases from J, the junction contained 7 bases not matched to a gene. Looked up from germline, CDR1 is SGHRS and CDR2 is YFSETQ. The CDR3 DNA reads as TGCGCCAGCAGCTCTTTAGCGGGCCGGACAGATACGCAGTATTTT. Its protein is CASSSLAGRTDTQYF.

The chain has TRBV7-2 and TRBJ1-5; 8 positions match TRBD1. The V and J ends lost 1 base and 7 bases, in that order; junction bases with no gene match: 6. Germline-derived CDR1 and CDR2 are SGHTA and FQGNSA. This CDR3 contains 15 residues. The CDR3 protein is CASSLGPDRVQPQHF. CDR3 nucleotide sequence: TGTGCCAGCAGCTTAGGGCCGGACAGGGTCCAGCCCCAGCATTTT.